By share, the clone carrying this T cell receptor delta chain counts as medium-sized (0.01 to 0.1%). TCRdb redid the clone calls on the reads with CATT. This repertoire shows roughly 7,100 delta-chain clones, roughly 0.66% found once; its top ten account for about a sixth. The record originates from a study of gamma-delta chains in newborns, infants, children. CDR1 is GEAIGNYY, CDR2 EKD, per germline. With V trimmed by 3 bases and J by 2 bases, 3 bases remained unmatched. This CDR3 is built from 14 residues. The V gene is TRDV2, the J gene TRDJ1; 9 bases map to TRDD3. This receptor was obtained from a child who was a newborn, infant or young child, either healthy, febrile or measles-vaccinated (not recorded which). Sequencing was done on a sample of blood. The CDR3: CACDPLGETDKLIF. DNA for the CDR3: TGTGCCTGTGACCCACTGGGGGAAACCGATAAACTCATCTTT.